This TCR beta chain was profiled in a study of vaccination and CD4 T cells after COVID-19. Study information: The convalescent population consisted of six males and four females, two of whom were of Hispanic ethnicity. Ranging from 14 to 241, the interval between dose two and post-vaccine sampling had a median of approximately 67 days. From HCoV-229E, HCoV-OC43, HCoV-NL63 and SARS-CoV-2, overlapping spike peptides were used to stimulate the cells.

Cultured CD4+ T cell DNA underwent sequencing with the Oncomine TCR Beta short-read assay. In this case, cultured CD4+ T cells provided the extracted genomic DNA. One entry per CDR3 protein results from TCRdb running MiXCR on the PCR reads. Of around 7,200 distinct CDR3 sequences in the sample, approximately 30% were seen once. Treatment here: roughly 10-day PBMC culture with coronavirus spike peptide pools or control peptides (ViraFEST assay). Ahead of the COVID-19 pandemic (2011-2018), the CD4+ T cells of the unexposed donor were collected. The ViraFEST method relied on peptide pools to expand antigen-specific T cells, followed by TCR sequencing. Germline values: CDR1 GTSNPN, CDR2 SVGIG (reference sequence). V was trimmed by 3 bases and J by 7 bases, leaving 16 bases between them. The CDR3 consists of 13 residues. About this clonotype itself: The antigen is unknown.

The chain joins TRBV30 to TRBJ2-7; weak D call: TRBD1 (5 bases). The specimen sequenced was CD4+ T cells from blood, cultured in vitro. This TCR came from a human donor in good health. The CDR3 coding sequence is TGTGCCTGGAGCAGGACAACGGCAGGGGAGCAGTACTTC. The encoded protein is CAWSRTTAGEQYF.